A single T cell receptor beta chain is shown here with its context. Some clones are missing from TCRdb's copy, which holds only in-frame ones; the method was immunoSEQ multiplex PCR. Seen here are roughly 95,000 clones, about 85% observed once, and the top ten hold 20% to 25%. The V gene's germline CDR1 is SNHLY and CDR2 FYNNEI. V shed 3 bases and J shed 2 bases, with 7 bases lying between them. This CDR3 contains 13 residues. The data were obtained in a study of cytomegalovirus exposure and HLA in healthy donors. The sample was PBMCs. The chain uses TRBV2 and TRBJ1-2; no clear D. The sequence was obtained from a man aged 18 to 29 in good health and CMV-seropositive. The CDR3 nucleotides read TGTGCCAGCAGTGAGCGGGTCAACTATGGCTACACCTTC. Amino acid sequence: CASSERVNYGYTF.